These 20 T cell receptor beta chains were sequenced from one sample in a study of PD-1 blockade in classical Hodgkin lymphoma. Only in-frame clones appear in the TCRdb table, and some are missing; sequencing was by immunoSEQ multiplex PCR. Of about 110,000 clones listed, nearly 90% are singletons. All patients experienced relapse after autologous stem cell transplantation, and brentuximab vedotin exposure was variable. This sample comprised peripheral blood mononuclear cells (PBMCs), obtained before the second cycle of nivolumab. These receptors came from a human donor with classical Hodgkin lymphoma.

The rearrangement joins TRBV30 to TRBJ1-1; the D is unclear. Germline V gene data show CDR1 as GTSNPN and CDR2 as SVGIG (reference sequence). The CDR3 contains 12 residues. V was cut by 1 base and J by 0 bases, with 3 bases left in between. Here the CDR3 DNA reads TGTGCCTGGAGTGGGTTGAACACTGAAGCTTTCTTT. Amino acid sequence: CAWSGLNTEAFF.

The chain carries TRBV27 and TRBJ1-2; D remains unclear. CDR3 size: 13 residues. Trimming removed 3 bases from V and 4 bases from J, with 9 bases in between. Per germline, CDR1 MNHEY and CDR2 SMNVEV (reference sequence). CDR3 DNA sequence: TGTGCCAGCAGTTTGCGGGCTGGCTATGGCTACACCTTC. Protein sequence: CASSLRAGYGYTF.

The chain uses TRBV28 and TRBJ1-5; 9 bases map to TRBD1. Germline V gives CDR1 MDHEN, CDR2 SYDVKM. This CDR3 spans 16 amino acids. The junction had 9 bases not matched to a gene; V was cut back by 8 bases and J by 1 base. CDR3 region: CASAGTGHGSNQPQHF. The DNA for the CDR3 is TGTGCCAGCGCCGGGACAGGGCATGGGAGCAATCAGCCCCAGCATTTT. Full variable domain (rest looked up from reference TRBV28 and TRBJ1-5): DVKVTQSSRYLVKRTGEKVFLECVQDMDHENMFWYRQDPGLGLRLIYFSYDVKMKEKGDIPEGYSVSREKKERFSLILESASTNQTSMYLCASAGTGHGSNQPQHFGDGTRLSIL.

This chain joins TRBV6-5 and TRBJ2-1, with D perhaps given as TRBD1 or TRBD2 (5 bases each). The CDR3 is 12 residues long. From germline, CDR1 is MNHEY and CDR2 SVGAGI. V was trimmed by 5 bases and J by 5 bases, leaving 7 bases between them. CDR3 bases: TGTGCCAGCAGTAGAGGGGACAATGAGCAGTTCTTC. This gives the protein CASSRGDNEQFF.

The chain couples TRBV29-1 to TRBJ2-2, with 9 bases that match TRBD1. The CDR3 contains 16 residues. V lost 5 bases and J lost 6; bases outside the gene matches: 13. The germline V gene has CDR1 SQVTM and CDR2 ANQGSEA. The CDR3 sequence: CSVPRHWTGEAGELFF. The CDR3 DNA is TGCAGCGTTCCCCGACATTGGACAGGGGAGGCCGGGGAGCTGTTTTTT.

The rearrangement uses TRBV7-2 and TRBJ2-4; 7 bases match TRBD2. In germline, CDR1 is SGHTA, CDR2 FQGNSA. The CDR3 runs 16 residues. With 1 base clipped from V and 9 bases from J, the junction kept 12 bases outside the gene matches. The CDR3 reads CASSLGGGLIVGIQYF. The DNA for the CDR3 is TGTGCCAGCAGCTTAGGCGGGGGTCTGATTGTTGGCATTCAGTACTTC.

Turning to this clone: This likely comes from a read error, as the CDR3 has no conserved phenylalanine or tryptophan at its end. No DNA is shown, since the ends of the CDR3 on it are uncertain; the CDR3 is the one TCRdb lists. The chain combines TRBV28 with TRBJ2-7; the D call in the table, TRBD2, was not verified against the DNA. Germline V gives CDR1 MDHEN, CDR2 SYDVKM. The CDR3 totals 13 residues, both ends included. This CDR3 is CASSFGTSGSPSL.

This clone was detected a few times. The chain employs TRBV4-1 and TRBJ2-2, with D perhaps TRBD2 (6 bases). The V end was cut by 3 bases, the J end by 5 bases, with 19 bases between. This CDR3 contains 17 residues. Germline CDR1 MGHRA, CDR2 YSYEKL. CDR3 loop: CASSQWDLTGRTGELFF. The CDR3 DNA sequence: TGCGCCAGCAGCCAGTGGGACTTAACAGGTCGAACCGGGGAGCTGTTTTTT.

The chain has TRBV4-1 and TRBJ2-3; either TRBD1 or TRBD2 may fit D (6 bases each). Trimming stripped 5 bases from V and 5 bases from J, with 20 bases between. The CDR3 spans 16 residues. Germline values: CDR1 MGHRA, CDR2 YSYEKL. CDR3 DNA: TGCGCCAGCAGCGCCCTATGGGGGGCTTGGGGAGATACGCAGTATTTT. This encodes CASSALWGAWGDTQYF.

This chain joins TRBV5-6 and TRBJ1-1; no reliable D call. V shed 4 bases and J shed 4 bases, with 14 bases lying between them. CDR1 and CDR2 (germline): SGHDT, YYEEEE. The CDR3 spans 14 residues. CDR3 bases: TGTGCCAGCAGCCCAGACATGTTTGGCACTGAAGCTTTCTTT. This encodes CASSPDMFGTEAFF.

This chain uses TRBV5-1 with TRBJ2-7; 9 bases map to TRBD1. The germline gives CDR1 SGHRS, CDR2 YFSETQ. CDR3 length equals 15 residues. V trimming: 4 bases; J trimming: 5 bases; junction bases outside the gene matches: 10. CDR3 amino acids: CASSPGTGSGDEQYF. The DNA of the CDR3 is TGCGCCAGCAGCCCGGGGACAGGGTCCGGAGACGAGCAGTACTTC.

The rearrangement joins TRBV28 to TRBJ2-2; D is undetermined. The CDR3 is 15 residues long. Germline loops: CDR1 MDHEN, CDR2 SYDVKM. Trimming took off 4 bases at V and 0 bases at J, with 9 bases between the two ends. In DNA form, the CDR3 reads TGTGCCAGCAGTTCCGGAACCTCGAACACCGGGGAGCTGTTTTTT. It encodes CASSSGTSNTGELFF. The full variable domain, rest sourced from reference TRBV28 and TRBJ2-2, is DVKVTQSSRYLVKRTGEKVFLECVQDMDHENMFWYRQDPGLGLRLIYFSYDVKMKEKGDIPEGYSVSREKKERFSLILESASTNQTSMYLCASSSGTSNTGELFFGEGSRLTVL.

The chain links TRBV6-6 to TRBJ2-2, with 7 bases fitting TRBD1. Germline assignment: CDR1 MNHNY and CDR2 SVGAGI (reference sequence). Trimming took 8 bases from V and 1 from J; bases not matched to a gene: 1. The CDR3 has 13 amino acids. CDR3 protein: CASGTENTGELFF. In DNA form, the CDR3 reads TGTGCCAGCGGGACAGAGAACACCGGGGAGCTGTTTTTT.

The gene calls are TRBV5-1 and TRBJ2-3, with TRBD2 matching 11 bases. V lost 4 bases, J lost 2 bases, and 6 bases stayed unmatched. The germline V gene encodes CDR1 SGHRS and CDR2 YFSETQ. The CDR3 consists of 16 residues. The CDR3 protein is CASSDGTSGLTDTQYF. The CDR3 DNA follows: TGCGCCAGCAGCGACGGGACTAGCGGACTCACAGATACGCAGTATTTT.

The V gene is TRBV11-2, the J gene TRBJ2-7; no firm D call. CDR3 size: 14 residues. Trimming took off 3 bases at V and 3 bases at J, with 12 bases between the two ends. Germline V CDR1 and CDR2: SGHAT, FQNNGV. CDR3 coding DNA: TGTGCCAGCAGCTTCCCCTTCGACGGCTACGAGCAGTACTTC. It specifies CASSFPFDGYEQYF.

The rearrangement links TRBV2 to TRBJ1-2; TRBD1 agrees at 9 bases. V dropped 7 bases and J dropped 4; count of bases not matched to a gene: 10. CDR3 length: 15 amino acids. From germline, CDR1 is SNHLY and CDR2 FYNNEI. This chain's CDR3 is CASNSYGTGSYGYTF. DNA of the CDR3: TGTGCCAGCAACAGTTATGGGACAGGGAGCTATGGCTACACCTTC.

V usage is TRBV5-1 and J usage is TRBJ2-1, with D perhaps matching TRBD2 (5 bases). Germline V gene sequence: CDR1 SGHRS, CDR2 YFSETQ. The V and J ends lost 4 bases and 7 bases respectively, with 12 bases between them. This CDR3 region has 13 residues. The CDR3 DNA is TGCGCCAGCAGCATCGGACTGCCTAATGAGCAGTTCTTC. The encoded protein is CASSIGLPNEQFF.

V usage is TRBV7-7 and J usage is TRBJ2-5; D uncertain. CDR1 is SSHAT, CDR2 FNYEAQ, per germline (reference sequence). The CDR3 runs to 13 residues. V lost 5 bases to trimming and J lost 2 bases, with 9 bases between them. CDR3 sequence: CASSPGLQETQYF. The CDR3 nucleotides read TGTGCCAGCAGCCCAGGTCTTCAAGAGACCCAGTACTTC.

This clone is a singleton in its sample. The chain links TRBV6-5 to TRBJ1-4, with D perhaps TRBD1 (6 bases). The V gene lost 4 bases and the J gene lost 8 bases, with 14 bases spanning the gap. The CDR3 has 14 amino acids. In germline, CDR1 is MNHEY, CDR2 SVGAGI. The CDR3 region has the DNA TGTGCCAGCAGTTTCACAGGGATGGGGGAAAAACTGTTTTTT. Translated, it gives CASSFTGMGEKLFF.

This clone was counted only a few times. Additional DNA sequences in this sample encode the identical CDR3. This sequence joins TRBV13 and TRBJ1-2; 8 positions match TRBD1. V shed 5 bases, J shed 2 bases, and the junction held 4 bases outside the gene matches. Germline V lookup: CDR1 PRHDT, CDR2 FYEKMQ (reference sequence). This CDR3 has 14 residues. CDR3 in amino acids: CASSLGTGNYGYTF. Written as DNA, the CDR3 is TGTGCCAGCAGCCTCGGGACAGGCAACTATGGCTACACCTTC.